Below, 7 T cell receptor beta chains from the same sample are listed, as sequenced in a study of blood T cell repertoires in COVID-19. Clones were read by immunoSEQ multiplex PCR, and TCRdb kept only the in-frame ones, dropping some. The sample includes around 250,000 clones, roughly 84% of them seen just once. Sequencing was done on a sample of PBMCs or T cells enriched from blood (not recorded which). All receptors come from a woman aged 45-59 years who had been exposed to COVID-19.

The chain uses TRBV29-1 and TRBJ2-7, with TRBD2 matching 10 bases. V shed 7 bases and J 2 bases; nucleotides not matched to a gene: 8. The CDR3 is 14 residues long. CDR1 SQVTM and CDR2 ANQGSEA come from the germline V gene. Here the CDR3 DNA reads TGCAGCGCCCAGGGACTAGCGTTCCCCTACGAGCAGTACTTC. This sequence encodes CSAQGLAFPYEQYF.

The rearrangement uses TRBV5-6 and TRBJ2-7; D unclear. The CDR3 has 13 residues. The V end lost 0 bases, the J end lost 1 base, and 5 bases lay between the germline ends. Germline lookup yields CDR1 SGHDT and CDR2 YYEEEE. In DNA, the CDR3 is TGTGCCAGCAGCTTGGTAGTTTCCTACGAGCAGTACTTC. Its protein product is CASSLVVSYEQYF. The entire variable domain, with the rest obtained from reference TRBV5-6 and TRBJ2-7, is as follows: DAGVTQSPTHLIKTRGQQVTLRCSPKSGHDTVSWYQQALGQGPQFIFQYYEEEERQRGNFPDRFSGHQFPNYSSELNVNALLLGDSALYLCASSLVVSYEQYFGPGTRLTVT.

The chain has TRBV25-1 and TRBJ2-1, with 10 bases identical to TRBD1. The CDR3 has 15 amino acids. With V trimmed by 5 bases and J by 4 bases, 5 bases remained unmatched. In germline, CDR1 is MGHDK, CDR2 SYGVNS. As DNA, the CDR3 is TGTGCCAGCAGTATAGGGACAGGGGCTTACAATGAGCAGTTCTTC. Protein sequence: CASSIGTGAYNEQFF.

The chain carries TRBV7-2 and TRBJ1-4, with D tentatively TRBD1 (5 bases). The CDR3 is made up of 15 amino acids. Per germline, CDR1 SGHTA and CDR2 FQGNSA. V was pared by 2 bases and J by 7 bases, with 14 bases between. CDR3 DNA sequence: TGTGCCAGCAGCTTATCTCGGGGGAAGGGTGAAAAACTGTTTTTT. Translation: CASSLSRGKGEKLFF.

V usage is TRBV3-1 (or the pseudogene TRBV3-2) and J usage is TRBJ1-5, with TRBD1 as a possible D gene (5 bases). CDR1 LGHDT and CDR2 YNNKEL come from the germline V gene (reference sequence). The CDR3 runs 15 residues. V lost 3 bases, J lost 0 bases, and 9 bases lay in between. Here the CDR3 DNA reads TGTGCCAGCAGCCAGGGGACTTATAGCAATCAGCCCCAGCATTTT. This encodes CASSQGTYSNQPQHF.

V and J are TRBV5-6 and TRBJ1-1, with a possible D match to TRBD1 (6 bases). Trimming cost V 4 bases and J 0 bases, with 13 bases left between them. The germline V gene has CDR1 SGHDT and CDR2 YYEEEE. CDR3 length: 15 residues. In DNA, the CDR3 is TGTGCCAGCAGCGGGGAGACAGGACTGAACACTGAAGCTTTCTTT. It specifies CASSGETGLNTEAFF. The full variable domain, rest sourced from reference TRBV5-6 and TRBJ1-1, is DAGVTQSPTHLIKTRGQQVTLRCSPKSGHDTVSWYQQALGQGPQFIFQYYEEEERQRGNFPDRFSGHQFPNYSSELNVNALLLGDSALYLCASSGETGLNTEAFFGQGTRLTVV.

The CDR3 sequence: CASSSHTGTGAFF. CDR3 nucleotides: TGTGCCAGCAGCTCCCATACCGGGACAGGGGCTTTCTTT. V usage is TRBV7-9 and J usage is TRBJ1-1; TRBD1 matches at 9 bases. Unmatched junction bases numbered 8, after V lost 4 bases and J lost 11 bases. In germline, CDR1 is SEHNR, CDR2 FQNEAQ (reference sequence). This CDR3 is built from 13 residues.